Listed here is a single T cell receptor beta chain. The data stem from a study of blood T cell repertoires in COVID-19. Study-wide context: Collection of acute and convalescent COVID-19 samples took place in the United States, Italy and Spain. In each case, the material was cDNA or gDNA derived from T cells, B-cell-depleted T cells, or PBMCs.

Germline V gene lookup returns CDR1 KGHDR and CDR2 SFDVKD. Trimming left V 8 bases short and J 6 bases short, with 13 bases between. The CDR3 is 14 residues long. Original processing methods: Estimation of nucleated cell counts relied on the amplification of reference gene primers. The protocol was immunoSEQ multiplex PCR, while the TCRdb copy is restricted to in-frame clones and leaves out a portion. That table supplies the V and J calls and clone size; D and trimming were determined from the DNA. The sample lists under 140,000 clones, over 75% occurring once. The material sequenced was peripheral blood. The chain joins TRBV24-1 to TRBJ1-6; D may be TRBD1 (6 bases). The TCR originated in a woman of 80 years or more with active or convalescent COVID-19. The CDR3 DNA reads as TGTGCCACCACACCGGACAGTCCTAATTCACCCCTCCACTTT. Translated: CATTPDSPNSPLHF.